Given below is one T cell receptor (beta chain) in context. Germline CDR1 reads SGHNT; CDR2 reads YENEEA. The CDR3 totals 14 residues. The V and J ends lost 3 bases and 5 bases respectively, with 14 bases between them. 13 Jbeta primers and 60 Vbeta primers were used for the PCR. Clones were sequenced by immunoSEQ multiplex PCR, and TCRdb holds only the in-frame ones, with some missing. Of roughly 160,000 clones in the sample, more than 70% were seen once. The record originates from a study of cytomegalovirus exposure and HLA in healthy donors. On the study more broadly: Most genotyped donors, 81% of 398, had Caucasian-associated genetic ancestry.

Sequences were obtained from PBMCs. This clonotype was obtained from a young man in good health and CMV-seronegative. The V call is TRBV11-3, the J call TRBJ2-7; possible D gene TRBD1, 7 bases. The CDR3 bases are TGTGCCAGCAGCTTCAGTGGAGGGGGCAACGAGCAGTACTTC. This sequence encodes CASSFSGGGNEQYF. The whole variable domain, filled in from reference TRBV11-3 and TRBJ2-7, reads EAGVVQSPRYKIIEKKQPVAFWCNPISGHNTLYWYLQNLGQGPELLIRYENEEAVDDSQLPKDRFSAERLKGVDSTLKIQPAELGDSAVYLCASSFSGGGNEQYFGPGTRLTVT.